This is a list of T cell receptor beta chains from one sample in a study of CD8+ T cells in alopecia areata. Assay: immunoSEQ multiplex PCR; the TCRdb copy retains only in-frame clones and omits some. The sample yields about 140,000 clones, roughly 60% seen once. Input material: CD8+ T cells sorted from blood. Source of these receptors: a human donor in good health. Both conserved end residues are part of each CDR3. Where a row states a size, it is once, few, many or the class of an expanded clone; other rows omit it.

TRBV5-6	TRBJ2-5	.	CASSSGRTRWGETQYF
TRBV4-2	TRBJ2-1	.	CASSQGAYGPNEQFF
TRBV25-1	TRBJ2-3	.	CASSEFVSADTQYF
TRBV2	TRBJ2-7	few	CASNLPQGRNEQYF
TRBV20-1	TRBJ2-7	.	CSARAGYEQYF
TRBV5-6	TRBJ1-1	.	CASSLDGGNTEAFF
TRBV29-1	TRBJ2-7	.	CGLRRGGQIYF
TRBV29-1	TRBJ1-4	.	CSVSDRSYYEKLFF
TRBV6-6	TRBJ2-3	few	CASSYGDTQYF
TRBV9	TRBJ2-1	.	CASSVAGDLSEQFF
TRBV7-9	TRBJ2-2	.	CASSLGWTGELFF
TRBV7-2	TRBJ2-1	.	CASSLDGEQFF
TRBV28	TRBJ2-7	.	CASSLSLFYEQYF
TRBV29-1	TRBJ2-3	few	CSVEAIPRGSDRGDTQYF
TRBV19	TRBJ2-1	.	CASSIVAGSYNEQFF
TRBV30	TRBJ1-2	.	CAWLGTGRANYGYTF
TRBV29-1	TRBJ2-7	.	CSVGSSYEQYF
TRBV13	TRBJ1-5	.	CASSRGSGQPQHF
TRBV5-6	TRBJ2-7	.	CASSLGNHYEQYF
TRBV2	TRBJ2-7	.	CASRDDPKAHF
TRBV6-5	TRBJ2-7	few	CASSNSIAGGYEQYF
TRBV28	TRBJ2-1	.	CASGAAPYNEQFF
TRBV4-2	TRBJ1-2	.	CASSQDWSYTSAYGYTF
TRBV27	TRBJ1-5	.	CASSFTSGAQHF
TRBV6-5	TRBJ1-2	.	CASRQGPGSYGYTF
TRBV5-1	TRBJ2-7	.	CASSFYGTFGGEQYF
TRBV7-2	TRBJ2-2	.	CASGDLLRVPGELFF
TRBV13	TRBJ2-1	once	CASSFGATLREQFF
TRBV28	TRBJ1-2	few	CASSPIETANYGYTF
TRBV18	TRBJ2-7	many	CASSPQTRAYSYEQYF
TRBV25-1	TRBJ2-1	once	CASSGTSGPYNEQFF
TRBV20-1	TRBJ1-2	.	CSARRSYGYTF
TRBV27	TRBJ1-2	.	CASSPAGEGYGYTF
TRBV4-1	TRBJ1-2	.	CASSQVRYDGYTF
TRBV25-1	TRBJ2-7	.	CASSYRGDEQYF
TRBV6-5	TRBJ2-2	few	CASSPTRAPGELFF
TRBV29-1	TRBJ2-6	few	CSVVAGANVLTF